This T cell receptor beta chain was sequenced during a study of blood T cell repertoires in COVID-19. Overall study: T cells, B-cell-depleted T cells, or PBMCs supplied cDNA or gDNA.

The CDR3 loop spans 15 amino acids. Germline V lookup: CDR1 LGHDT, CDR2 YNNKEL (reference sequence). With 4 bases removed from V and 4 bases from J, the gap between germline ends came to 15 bases. Per the study methods: From reference gene primer amplification, estimates of nucleated cell counts were derived. Repertoires were generated with immunoSEQ multiplex PCR, while TCRdb's copy carries only in-frame clones and drops some. The D gene and trimming were derived from the DNA, and the V and J assignments and clone size from that table. The repertoire holds 200,000 or so clones, around 86% seen once, with about 4% in the top ten.

This TCR was recovered from a woman in her thirties or forties with acute COVID-19. V is TRBV3-1 (or the pseudogene TRBV3-2) and J is TRBJ2-3, with D possibly matching TRBD1 (6 bases). Sequenced sample: PBMCs or T cells enriched from blood (not recorded which). In nucleotides, the CDR3 is TGTGCCAGCAGCCCTGGGGGCAGGGCTGCAGATACGCAGTATTTT. This encodes CASSPGGRAADTQYF.